This TCR beta chain was identified during a study of OX40 agonist ivuxolimab in advanced cancers. The wider study: Enrolled patients in dose escalation had cancers that were hepatocellular carcinoma, melanoma, renal cell or head and neck cancer.

The data were produced by immunoSEQ multiplex PCR, yet TCRdb's version contains in-frame clones alone and is incomplete. The sample holds just under 20,000 clones, about four fifths seen once. Points from the study as a whole: The antigen specificity of the peripheral T cells (those that were expanded) was not determined. Certain nonresponders additionally had low normalized T-cell clonal expansion.

This CDR3 is built from 15 residues. Trimming removed 4 bases at V and 1 base at J, with 13 bases between. Germline CDR1 and CDR2: LGHNA and YSLEER. Individuals having autoimmune disease history or systemic immunosuppression were not enrolled. As for this clone: Its antigen is still unknown.

The clonotype originates from an adult with an advanced solid tumor such as melanoma, head and neck, liver or kidney cancer. The specimen was CD4+ or CD8+ T cells sorted from blood, collected in a trial of the OX40 agonist ivuxolimab. The chain is built from TRBV4-3 and TRBJ1-2; a weak D match, TRBD1 (5 bases). CDR3 nucleotide sequence: TGCGCCAGCAGCCCGGGGGAGGGCCATAACTATGGCTACACCTTC. It is translated as CASSPGEGHNYGYTF.